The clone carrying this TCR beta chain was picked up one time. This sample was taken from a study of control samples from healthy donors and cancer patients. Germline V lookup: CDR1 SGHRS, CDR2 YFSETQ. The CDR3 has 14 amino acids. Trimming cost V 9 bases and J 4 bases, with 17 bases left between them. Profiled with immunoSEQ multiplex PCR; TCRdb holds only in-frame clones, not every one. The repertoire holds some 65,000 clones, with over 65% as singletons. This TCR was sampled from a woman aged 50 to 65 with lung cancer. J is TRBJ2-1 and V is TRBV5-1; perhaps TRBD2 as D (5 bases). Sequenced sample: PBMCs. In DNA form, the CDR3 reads TGCGCCACTACAGAAGGCGGGCAATACAATGAGCAGTTCTTC. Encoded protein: CATTEGGQYNEQFF. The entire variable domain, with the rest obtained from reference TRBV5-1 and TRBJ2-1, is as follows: KAGVTQTPRYLIKTRGQQVTLSCSPISGHRSVSWYQQTPGQGLQFLFEYFSETQRNKGNFPGRFSGRQFSNSRSEMNVSTLELGDSALYLCATTEGGQYNEQFFGPGTRLTVL.